This T cell receptor (beta chain) was observed in a study of blood T cell repertoires in COVID-19. Background on the study: T cells, B-cell-depleted T cells, or PBMCs provided the cDNA or gDNA that served as material.

The sample holds one count of this clone. Profiled with immunoSEQ multiplex PCR; TCRdb holds only in-frame clones, not every one. The sample gives 490,000 or so clones, around 87% of which show up once; about 2% is in the top ten. Those enrolled, adults aged 18 to 89 years, came from some 25 US areas. Researchers sorted participants into cohorts using their self-reported clinical history. Before being deemed recovered, Cohort 3 donors had two negative PCRs, clearance, or symptom resolution. The sequence was collected from a woman aged 35 to 49 who had recovered from COVID-19. Sequencing was performed on PBMCs or T cells enriched from blood (not recorded which).

The CDR3 sequence is CASSVEGGRFTGELFF. In DNA, the CDR3 is TGTGCCAGCAGCGTAGAGGGCGGGAGGTTTACCGGGGAGCTGTTTTTT. The chain employs TRBV9 and TRBJ2-2; 8 nucleotides line up with TRBD2. J gave up 5 bases and V 0 bases, and 6 bases lay outside the gene matches. The length of the CDR3 is 16 residues. Germline CDR1 and CDR2: SGDLS and YYNGEE.